The 29 T cell receptor beta chains listed next were all sequenced from one sample in a study of identical twins (dated by TCRdb to the mid-2010s). The library was generated by 5' RACE. The sequencer listed for this sample is Illumina HiSeq 2000. Clones were called with MiXCR by TCRdb after fastp trimmed the public reads at Q25, and only in-frame beta chains were retained. Rows matching on CDR3 protein sequence are summarized as one entry with the most common DNA and genes. A total of approximately 240,000 distinct CDR3 sequences appear in this sample, more than 13% of them only once. Jointly, the top ten make up 8.8% of the sample. Sequencing was carried out using memory (CD45RO+) T cells sorted from blood. This specimen's cell subset or site label, per the study, means: CD45RO+ enriched T cells. Receptor source: a woman between 18 and 30 years old in good health.

This chain connects TRBV19 to TRBJ2-7, with D tentatively TRBD2 (5 bases). The CDR3 sequence is 15 residues long. Germline V lookup: CDR1 LNHDA, CDR2 SQIVND (reference sequence). Trimming took 1 base from V and 2 from J, leaving 12 bases between them. The CDR3 nucleotides are TGTGCCAGTAGTATAGCGAGCGGTTCCCCCTACGAGCAGTACTTC. Protein product: CASSIASGSPYEQYF.

In its sample, this clonotype was seen a few times. CDR3 DNA: TGTGCCAGCAGTTACTCGAGGCGGGTTGGCCAGCCCCAGCATTTT. It is translated as CASSYSRRVGQPQHF. The chain recombines TRBV6-5 with TRBJ1-5, with unresolved D. The CDR3 has 15 residues. CDR1 and CDR2 (germline): MNHEY, SVGAGI. The germline V and J ends were trimmed by 0 bases and 7 bases, with 13 bases remaining between them.

This clonotype has only a few counts. The J gene is TRBJ2-5, the V gene TRBV24-1; D might be TRBD1 (6 bases). CDR1 and CDR2 (germline): KGHDR, SFDVKD. The CDR3 is 15 residues long. V lost 9 bases and J 5 bases, leaving 21 bases between the germline ends. The CDR3 region has the DNA TGTGCCACCGGTGGGGGCCCCGCCCCCCAGGAGACCCAGTACTTC. Translated: CATGGGPAPQETQYF.

This clonotype was seen at least ten times. The V and J genes are TRBV3-1 and TRBJ2-1; 11 bases agree with TRBD1. V dropped 3 bases and J dropped 5; count of bases not matched to a gene: 6. Germline V gives CDR1 LGHDT, CDR2 YNNKEL (reference sequence). CDR3 size: 16 residues. CDR3 residues: CASSQLGTGGDNEQFF. The CDR3 region has the DNA TGTGCCAGCAGCCAGCTCGGGACAGGGGGGGACAATGAGCAGTTCTTC.

This clonotype was seen a few times. The chain employs TRBV6-1 and TRBJ2-7; 8 bases line up with TRBD1. J gave up 4 bases and V 8 bases, and 10 bases lay outside the gene matches. The CDR3 length is 14 residues. Germline CDR1 is MNHNS and CDR2 is SASEGT. The CDR3 region has the DNA TGTGCCAGCCATCGGACAGGGTTAAGTTACGAGCAGTACTTC. It encodes CASHRTGLSYEQYF.

This clonotype was recorded at least ten times. The gene calls are TRBV5-1 and TRBJ1-2, with 7 bases fitting TRBD1. V lost 2 bases and J lost 6; bases outside the gene matches: 16. The CDR3 consists of 17 residues. Germline V CDR1 and CDR2: SGHRS, YFSETQ. The CDR3 DNA is TGCGCCAGCAGCTTAATACAGGGGAAAACGGCGTTAAATGGCTACACCTTC. Translating gives CASSLIQGKTALNGYTF.

The chain recombines TRBV4-3 with TRBJ1-4; D possibly corresponds to TRBD1 (5 bases). The V gene's germline CDR1 is LGHNA and CDR2 YSLEER. The CDR3 extends over 15 amino acids. V was pared by 4 bases and J by 5 bases, with 14 bases between. CDR3 region: CASSPAHRMNEKLFF. The CDR3 DNA reads TGCGCCAGCAGCCCCGCCCACAGGATGAATGAAAAACTGTTTTTT.

This clonotype came up many times. This chain uses TRBV12-3 or TRBV12-4 with TRBJ2-5; D is possibly TRBD1 (6 bases). The V and J ends lost 6 bases and 0 bases respectively, with 11 bases between them. CDR3 length: 14 residues. In nucleotides, the CDR3 is TGTGCCAGCAGCCACAGGGTTGACCAAGAGACCCAGTACTTC. Translating it yields CASSHRVDQETQYF.

The V gene is TRBV10-1, the J gene TRBJ2-5, with 7 bases that match TRBD2. V dropped 2 bases and J dropped 1; count of bases not matched to a gene: 4. Germline assignment: CDR1 WNHNN and CDR2 SYGVQD (reference sequence). This CDR3 region has 15 residues. Written as DNA, the CDR3 is TGCGCCAGCAGTGAGCGGGCTAGCGGCCAAGAGACCCAGTACTTC. As protein: CASSERASGQETQYF.

This clonotype came up a few times. This chain joins TRBV19 and TRBJ2-5; no firm D call. Germline V gene data show CDR1 as LNHDA and CDR2 as SQIVND (reference sequence). V was trimmed by 5 bases and J by 3 bases, leaving 13 bases between them. This CDR3 has 14 residues. In DNA, the CDR3 is TGTGCCAGTAGTTTCGGACGGGCGAAAGAGACCCAGTACTTC. It specifies CASSFGRAKETQYF. The entire variable domain, with the rest obtained from reference TRBV19 and TRBJ2-5, is as follows: DGGITQSPKYLFRKEGQNVTLSCEQNLNHDAMYWYRQDPGQGLRLIYYSQIVNDFQKGDIAEGYSVSREKKESFPLTVTSAQKNPTAFYLCASSFGRAKETQYFGPGTRLLVL.

This clonotype was observed a handful of times. The V and J genes are TRBV5-1 and TRBJ2-5; 7 bases map to TRBD1. Per germline, CDR1 SGHRS and CDR2 YFSETQ. Trimming cost V 5 bases and J 3 bases; bases outside gene matches: 4. This CDR3 is 13 amino acids long. The CDR3 bases are TGCGCCAGCAGGTCGACAGGGAAAGAGACCCAGTACTTC. The encoded protein is CASRSTGKETQYF.

This clonotype has just a few counts. V and J are TRBV6-2 or TRBV6-3 and TRBJ2-6; D is possibly TRBD1 (6 bases). The CDR3 length is 15 residues. Trimming took 7 bases from V and 4 from J, leaving 14 bases between them. Per germline, CDR1 MNHEY and CDR2 SVGEGT. For the CDR3, the DNA is TGTGCCAGCACCTTGGGGACACCGGGGGCCAACGTCCTGACTTTC. It encodes CASTLGTPGANVLTF.

The chain is built from TRBV4-2 and TRBJ2-5; unclear D gene. Germline V lookup: CDR1 LGHNA, CDR2 YNFKEQ. The CDR3 is 15 amino acids. Trimming stripped 0 bases from V and 2 bases from J, with 10 bases between. The CDR3 sequence: CASSQDASIQETQYF. Written as DNA, the CDR3 is TGTGCCAGCAGCCAAGACGCAAGCATTCAAGAGACCCAGTACTTC.

This clonotype was found many times. The chain carries TRBV5-5 and TRBJ2-7; D unclear. Germline V gene data show CDR1 as SGHKS and CDR2 as YYEKEE (reference sequence). This CDR3 has 13 residues. Between the trimmed V and J ends, which lost 4 bases and 3 bases, there was a span of 11 bases. CDR3 sequence: CASSRTVDYEQYF. In DNA form, the CDR3 reads TGTGCCAGCAGCAGGACGGTCGACTACGAGCAGTACTTC.

There are a few counts of this clonotype. V and J are TRBV2 and TRBJ2-1; tentatively, D is TRBD2 (6 bases). This CDR3 comprises 14 residues. CDR1 is SNHLY and CDR2 is FYNNEI in the germline V gene. Trimming took 0 bases from V and 9 from J, leaving 12 bases between them. The CDR3 loop reads CASSEARGRGEQFF. In DNA, the CDR3 is TGTGCCAGCAGTGAAGCGCGGGGCAGAGGTGAGCAGTTCTTC.

There are many counts of this clonotype. The chain couples TRBV5-6 to TRBJ2-5, with 12 bases fitting TRBD1. The CDR3 runs 16 residues. V was clipped by 4 bases and J by 4 bases; unmatched bases: 8. Germline CDR1 reads SGHDT; CDR2 reads YYEEEE. CDR3 DNA sequence: TGTGCCAGCAGCATGAAGGGACAGGGGGCGGGAGAGACCCAGTACTTC. Translated, it gives CASSMKGQGAGETQYF.

V and J are TRBV7-9 and TRBJ2-3; tentatively, D is TRBD1 or TRBD2 (5 bases each). The CDR3 spans 14 residues. Germline V lookup: CDR1 SEHNR, CDR2 FQNEAQ (reference sequence). The ends were cut back, 3 bases at V and 7 bases at J, with 14 bases in the middle. CDR3 protein: CASSFADWDHTQYF. The CDR3 DNA sequence: TGTGCCAGCAGCTTTGCGGACTGGGACCATACGCAGTATTTT.

This clonotype has only a few counts. The chain recombines TRBV29-1 with TRBJ1-2; D is undetermined. The CDR3 sequence is 13 residues long. V was cut by 3 bases and J by 1 base, with 9 bases left in between. Per germline, CDR1 SQVTM and CDR2 ANQGSEA. This CDR3 reads CSVEWQINYGYTF. The CDR3 DNA reads as TGCAGCGTTGAGTGGCAGATTAACTATGGCTACACCTTC.

The chain couples TRBV7-3 to TRBJ2-2, with no clear D. The CDR3 has 13 amino acids. Germline V lookup: CDR1 SGHTA, CDR2 FQGTGA. The germline V and J ends were trimmed by 5 bases and 6 bases, with 10 bases remaining between them. CDR3 in DNA: TGTGCCAGCAGCCCCTGGGGTGCCGGGGAGCTGTTTTTT. Translated: CASSPWGAGELFF. Based on the CDR3 plus reference TRBV7-3 and TRBJ2-2, the full variable domain is GAGVSQTPSNKVTEKGKYVELRCDPISGHTALYWYRQSLGQGPEFLIYFQGTGAADDSGLPNDRFFAVRPEGSVSTLKIQRTERGDSAVYLCASSPWGAGELFFGEGSRLTVL.

The chain is built from TRBV5-5 and TRBJ2-2; TRBD1 aligns across 9 bases. The V segment lost 4 bases and the J segment 6 bases; nucleotides outside the gene matches: 4. The CDR3 runs 14 residues. Germline lookup yields CDR1 SGHKS and CDR2 YYEKEE (reference sequence). This CDR3 reads CASSPGQGAGELFF. In nucleotides, the CDR3 is TGTGCCAGCAGCCCGGGACAGGGAGCCGGGGAGCTGTTTTTT.

There are a few counts of this clonotype. The chain employs TRBV20-1 and TRBJ1-6; D not certain. V lost 3 bases and J lost 0, with 12 bases in between. This CDR3 comprises 16 residues. Germline CDR1 reads DFQATT; CDR2 reads SNEGSKA (reference sequence). CDR3 sequence reads: CSARPPGGSYNSPLHF. CDR3 coding DNA: TGCAGTGCTAGGCCCCCCGGCGGCTCCTATAATTCACCCCTCCACTTT.

CDR3 sequence: CASVGTGGASGELFF. CDR3 sequence (DNA): TGTGCCAGCGTCGGGACAGGGGGCGCGTCCGGGGAGCTGTTTTTT. The rearrangement uses TRBV2 and TRBJ2-2; 12 positions match TRBD1. Per germline, CDR1 SNHLY and CDR2 FYNNEI. The length of the CDR3 is 15 residues. The J segment lost 6 bases and the V segment lost 8 bases, leaving 7 bases of the junction unmatched.

In this sample, this clonotype turned up many times. V gene TRBV12-3 or TRBV12-4 combines with J gene TRBJ2-1, with a possible D match to TRBD2 (5 bases). The V gene lost 6 bases and the J gene lost 1 base, with 13 bases spanning the gap. The CDR3 totals 15 residues. CDR3 nucleotides: TGTGCCAGCAGCTCTACGGACTTGTCCTACAATGAGCAGTTCTTC. Translated, it gives CASSSTDLSYNEQFF.

In this sample, this clonotype turned up a few times. The V and J genes are TRBV6-1 and TRBJ2-7; 14 bases align to TRBD2. This CDR3 is built from 18 residues. Germline V gene sequence: CDR1 MNHNS, CDR2 SASEGT. V gave up 5 bases and J gave up 2 bases; unmatched junction bases: 11. The CDR3 coding sequence is TGTGCCAGCAGTATGACTAGCGGGAGGGCCTCTATCCCCTACGAGCAGTACTTC. Protein: CASSMTSGRASIPYEQYF.

The chain has TRBV7-2 and TRBJ2-2; 8 bases match TRBD1. Germline V gene lookup returns CDR1 SGHTA and CDR2 FQGNSA. CDR3 length: 15 residues. J lost 1 base, V lost 4 bases, and 2 bases had no gene match. The DNA of the CDR3 is TGTGCCAGCAGCTCAGACAGGGGGAACACCGGGGAGCTGTTTTTT. It yields the protein CASSSDRGNTGELFF.

This clonotype was picked up a small number of times. The chain joins TRBV9 to TRBJ1-1, with D uncertain. This CDR3 spans 15 amino acids. From germline, CDR1 is SGDLS and CDR2 YYNGEE. Trimming left V 4 bases short and J 11 bases short, with 24 bases between. The CDR3 here is CASSSTTSGLSEAFF. The DNA for the CDR3 is TGTGCCAGCAGCTCTACCACGAGCGGGTTAAGTGAGGCTTTCTTT.

This clonotype was counted ten times or more. CDR3 loop: CASSSGGGTGEFF. Written as DNA, the CDR3 is TGTGCCAGCTCATCAGGCGGAGGGACAGGGGAGTTCTTC. This chain connects TRBV18 to TRBJ2-1, with TRBD1 matching 10 bases. The CDR3 contains 13 residues. CDR1 and CDR2 from the germline V gene are KGHSH and LQKENI. Trimming removed 5 bases from V and 14 bases from J; junction bases left unmatched: 9.

The genes are TRBV4-3 and TRBJ2-4; D uncertain. The V gene lost 1 base and the J gene lost 0 bases, with 10 bases spanning the gap. The CDR3 has 16 amino acids. The germline V gene has CDR1 LGHNA and CDR2 YSLEER. The CDR3 sequence: CASSQGFGAAKNIQYF. CDR3 coding DNA: TGCGCCAGCAGCCAAGGGTTTGGAGCAGCCAAAAACATTCAGTACTTC.

The V call is TRBV10-3, the J call TRBJ1-2; TRBD1 matches at 10 bases. The germline gives CDR1 ENHRY, CDR2 SYGVKD. The J segment lost 7 bases and the V segment lost 8 bases, leaving 10 bases of the junction unmatched. This CDR3 comprises 14 residues. This CDR3 is CAIGQGGRVGGYTF. DNA for the CDR3: TGTGCCATCGGACAGGGGGGTCGTGTCGGTGGCTACACCTTC.